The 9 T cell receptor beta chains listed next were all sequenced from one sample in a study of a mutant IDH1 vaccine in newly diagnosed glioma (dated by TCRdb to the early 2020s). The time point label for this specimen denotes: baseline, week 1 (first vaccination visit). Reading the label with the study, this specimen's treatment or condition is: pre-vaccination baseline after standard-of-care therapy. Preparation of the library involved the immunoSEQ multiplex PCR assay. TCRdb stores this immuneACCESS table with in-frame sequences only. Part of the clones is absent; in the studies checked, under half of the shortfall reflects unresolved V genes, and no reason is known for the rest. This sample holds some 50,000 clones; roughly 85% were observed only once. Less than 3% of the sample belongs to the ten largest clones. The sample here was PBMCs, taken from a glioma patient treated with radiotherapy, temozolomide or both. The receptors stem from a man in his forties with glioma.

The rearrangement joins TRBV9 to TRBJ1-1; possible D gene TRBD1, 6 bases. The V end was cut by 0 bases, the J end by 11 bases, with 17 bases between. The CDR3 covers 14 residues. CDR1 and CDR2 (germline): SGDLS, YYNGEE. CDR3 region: CASSVGLLQGSAFF. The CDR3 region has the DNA TGTGCCAGCAGCGTAGGTCTACTCCAGGGGTCGGCTTTCTTT.

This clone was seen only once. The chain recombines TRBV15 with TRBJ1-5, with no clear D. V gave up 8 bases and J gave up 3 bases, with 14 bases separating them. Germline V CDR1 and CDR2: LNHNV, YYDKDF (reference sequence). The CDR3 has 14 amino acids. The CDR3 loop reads CATRNWGSNQPQHF. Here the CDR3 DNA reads TGTGCCACCCGGAATTGGGGATCCAATCAGCCCCAGCATTTT.

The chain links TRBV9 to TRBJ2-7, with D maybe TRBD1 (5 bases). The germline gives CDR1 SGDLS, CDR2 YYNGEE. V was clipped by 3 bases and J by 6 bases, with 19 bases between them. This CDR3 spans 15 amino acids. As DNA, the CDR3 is TGTGCCAGCAGCGAGGGGTCCGTCCGCCGCCCCGAGCAGTACTTC. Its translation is CASSEGSVRRPEQYF.

The CDR3 sequence is CASTQVPGASGTGELFF. The CDR3 DNA reads TGCGCCAGCACCCAGGTCCCTGGGGCTAGCGGGACCGGGGAGCTGTTTTTT. The J gene is TRBJ2-2, the V gene TRBV5-1; 8 bases fit TRBD2. Germline CDR1 SGHRS, CDR2 YFSETQ. V shed 6 bases, J shed 5 bases, and the junction held 15 bases outside the gene matches. The CDR3 spans 17 residues. The entire variable domain, with the rest obtained from reference TRBV5-1 and TRBJ2-2, is as follows: KAGVTQTPRYLIKTRGQQVTLSCSPISGHRSVSWYQQTPGQGLQFLFEYFSETQRNKGNFPGRFSGRQFSNSRSEMNVSTLELGDSALYLCASTQVPGASGTGELFFGEGSRLTVL.

In nucleotides, the CDR3 is TGTGCCAGCAGCGTCTCTTACAGGGGGATTACTTATGGCTACACCTTC. Its translation: CASSVSYRGITYGYTF. This chain connects TRBV9 to TRBJ1-2, with 8 bases that match TRBD1. Per germline, CDR1 SGDLS and CDR2 YYNGEE. Germline trimming cut 2 bases from V and 5 bases from J; bases unmatched to any gene: 11. This CDR3 contains 16 residues.

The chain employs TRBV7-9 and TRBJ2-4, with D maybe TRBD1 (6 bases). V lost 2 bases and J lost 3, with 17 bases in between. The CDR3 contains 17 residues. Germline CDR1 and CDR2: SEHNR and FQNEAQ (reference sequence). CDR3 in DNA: TGTGCCAGCAGCTTACCAACAGGGAAAGTCGTCAAAAACATTCAGTACTTC. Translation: CASSLPTGKVVKNIQYF.

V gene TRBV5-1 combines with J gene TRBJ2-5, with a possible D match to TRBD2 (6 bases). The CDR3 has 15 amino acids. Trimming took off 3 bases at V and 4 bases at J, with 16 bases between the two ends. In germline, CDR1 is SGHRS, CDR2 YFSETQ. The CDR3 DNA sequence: TGCGCCAGCAGCTCACGAGCGGAGGGGCGAGAGACCCAGTACTTC. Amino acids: CASSSRAEGRETQYF.

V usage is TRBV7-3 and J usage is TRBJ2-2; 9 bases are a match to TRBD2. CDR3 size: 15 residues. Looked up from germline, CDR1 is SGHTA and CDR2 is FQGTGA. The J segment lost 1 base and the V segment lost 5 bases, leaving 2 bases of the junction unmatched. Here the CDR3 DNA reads TGTGCCAGCAGCCTAGCGGGGCGGAACACCGGGGAGCTGTTTTTT. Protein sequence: CASSLAGRNTGELFF.

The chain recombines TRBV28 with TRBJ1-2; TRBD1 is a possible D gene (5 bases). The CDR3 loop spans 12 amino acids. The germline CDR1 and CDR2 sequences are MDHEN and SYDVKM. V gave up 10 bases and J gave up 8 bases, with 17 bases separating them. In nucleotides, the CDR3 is TGTGCCATATACCGGGACTTGCGAGGCTACACCTTC. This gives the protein CAIYRDLRGYTF.